These T cell receptor beta chains were read from a single sample in a study of blood T cells in healthy people across ages. MiXCR was run by TCRdb on the 5' RACE reads, yielding one entry per CDR3 protein. This sample has almost 1 million distinct CDR3 sequences; roughly 50% occur once, and the top ten carry 20% to 25%. Sequenced input: blood. The receptors derive from an older woman in good health. CDR3s include the opening cysteine and the closing phenylalanine or tryptophan. A D gene is named only where the DNA matches it firmly.

J	V	D	CDR3
TRBJ2-3	TRBV9	.	CASSAPQGSGRTSTDTQYF
TRBJ2-3	TRBV28	.	CASTSPRGDTQYF
TRBJ2-7	TRBV4-2	.	CASSPRIGGSQYEQYF
TRBJ2-5	TRBV7-2	.	CASSYELTSQETQYF
TRBJ1-3	TRBV10-3	.	CAISESASGNTIYF
TRBJ2-5	TRBV29-1	.	CSVNSGTGQYF
TRBJ2-5	TRBV2	.	CASSGGTSQETQYF
TRBJ2-1	TRBV20-1	TRBD2	CSATPERGDEQFF
TRBJ2-3	TRBV6-2/TRBV6-3	.	CASSSPPQGTTTDTQYF
TRBJ1-5	TRBV15	.	CATRQQNQPQHF
TRBJ1-1	TRBV5-1	.	CASSLSSRQPNTEAFF
TRBJ2-5	TRBV28	.	CASSLGRRNWNVETQYF
TRBJ1-1	TRBV27	TRBD1	CASRTGDRRTEAFF
TRBJ1-6	TRBV7-2	.	CASSPLEIWSPLHF
TRBJ2-1	TRBV10-3	.	CASSGDSSYNEQFF
TRBJ2-7	TRBV28	TRBD2	CASSAGGPQTYEQYF
TRBJ2-3	TRBV15	.	CATSSSGLQQYF
TRBJ2-5	TRBV4-2	.	CASSPGLYQETQYF
.	TRBV21-1	.	CASSKVQREGYEQYF
TRBJ2-3	TRBV7-2	TRBD2	CASSRTSGDTDTQYF
TRBJ2-1	TRBV28	TRBD2	CASSLPGTSGYNEQFF
TRBJ1-2	TRBV5-5	.	CASSSAAEEGYTF
TRBJ2-5	TRBV20-1	.	CSARDLANQETQYF
TRBJ2-1	TRBV12-3/TRBV12-4	.	CASSSQGGFHEQFF
TRBJ2-5	TRBV20-1	.	CSAPASPQETQYF
TRBJ2-2	TRBV9	.	CASMRTIDTGELFF
TRBJ2-7	TRBV29-1	.	CSIDVGRNDEQYF
TRBJ1-1	TRBV5-1	.	CASSFEGELNTEAFF
TRBJ2-1	TRBV7-3	.	CASSRTSYEQFF
TRBJ2-5	TRBV4-2	.	CASSQSIRSQETQYF
TRBJ2-3	TRBV20-1	.	CSARGLSLRRDTQYF
TRBJ2-1	TRBV20-1	.	CSARDVREETQFF
TRBJ2-5	TRBV7-6	TRBD1	CASSLDRDRGMTETQYF
TRBJ2-3	TRBV7-9	.	CASSLGTTKADTQYF
TRBJ2-3	TRBV7-9	TRBD2	CASSLRSGSVGDTQYF
TRBJ1-4	TRBV5-1	.	CASSLDSTNEKLFF
TRBJ2-7	TRBV3-1	.	CASSRGLTVNEQYF
TRBJ2-3	TRBV19	TRBD2	CASSGGTSGTWDTQYF
TRBJ2-7	TRBV7-2	TRBD2	CASSSLAGASEQYF
TRBJ2-7	TRBV29-1	.	CSPRRENEQYF
TRBJ2-1	TRBV27	TRBD1	CASSSVGTGGNEQFF
TRBJ1-1	TRBV20-1	.	CSAINRYTEAFF
TRBJ2-7	TRBV7-2	.	CASSTRSGWAYEQYF
TRBJ2-7	TRBV27	.	CASSLQVPVESYEQYF